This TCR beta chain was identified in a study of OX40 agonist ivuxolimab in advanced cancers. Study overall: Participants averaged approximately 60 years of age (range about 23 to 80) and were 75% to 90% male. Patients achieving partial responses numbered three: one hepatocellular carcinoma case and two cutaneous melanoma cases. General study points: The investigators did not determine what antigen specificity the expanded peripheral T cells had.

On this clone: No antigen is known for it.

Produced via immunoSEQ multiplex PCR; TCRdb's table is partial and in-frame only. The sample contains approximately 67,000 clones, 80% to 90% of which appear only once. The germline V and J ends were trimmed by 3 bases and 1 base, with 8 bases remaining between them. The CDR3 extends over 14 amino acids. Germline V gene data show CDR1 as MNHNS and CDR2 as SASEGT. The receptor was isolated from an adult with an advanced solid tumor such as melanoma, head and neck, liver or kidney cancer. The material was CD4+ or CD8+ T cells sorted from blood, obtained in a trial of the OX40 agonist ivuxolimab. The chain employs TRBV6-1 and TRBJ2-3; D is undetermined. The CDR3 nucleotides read TGTGCCAGCAGTGAGGTTGTAGGCACAGATACGCAGTATTTT. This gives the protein CASSEVVGTDTQYF.